This TCR beta chain is from a study of cytomegalovirus exposure and HLA in healthy donors. Germline V gene lookup returns CDR1 MNHEY and CDR2 SMNVEV (reference sequence). This CDR3 is 17 amino acids long. Trimming took 2 bases from V and 1 from J; bases not matched to a gene: 10. As to this clone: The antigen is not known.

Study findings and constraints: In a later analysis, an Asian-associated ancestry cluster reportedly showed fewer N-insertions than the approximately 660-donor mean. Researchers catalogued around 150 TCR beta chains as cytomegalovirus-associated. It emerged from a later analysis that several of the most significant clusters appeared to be linked to common viral pathogens.

Primers for the PCR totalled 60 Vbeta and 13 Jbeta. The protocol was immunoSEQ multiplex PCR, while the TCRdb copy is restricted to in-frame clones and leaves out a portion. This table holds about 150,000 clones, approximately 80% found once. Material for sequencing was PBMCs. The clonotype originates from a boy between 2 and 10 years old in good health and CMV-seronegative. The chain employs TRBV27 and TRBJ2-7, with 8 bases identical to TRBD1. Here the CDR3 reads CASSLMGRTGPSYEQYF. The CDR3 DNA reads TGTGCCAGCAGTTTAATGGGCCGGACAGGGCCTTCCTACGAGCAGTACTTC.